The sequence of this T cell receptor beta chain was determined in a study of cytomegalovirus exposure and HLA in healthy donors (dated by TCRdb to about 2017). Background on the whole study: An earlier analysis of approximately 640 of the donors reported approximately 270 Gb of sequence data and 120 million or so unique TCR beta sequences from 150 million to 200 million T cells. An earlier analysis of around 640 of the donors used high-throughput TCR beta sequencing to judge whether each TCR beta V gene segment behaved as functional or pseudogenic. Roughly five DR-DQ haplotypes were treated as single units for association and clustering because of strong linkage in the cohort. A later analysis re-examined previously published TCR beta repertoires from 500 to 700 donors and added high-resolution HLA genotyping to investigate patterns of TCR occurrence. Using immunosequencing, the study profiled T cell repertoires from around 670 subjects and related those repertoires to cytomegalovirus serostatus. High-throughput TCR immunosequencing, statistical association of individual TCRs with disease status, and machine learning were combined to predict cytomegalovirus infection status. Among some 410 genotyped donors of the cohort, an average of about 240,000 unique TCR beta nucleotide sequences were sequenced per donor, around 18% of them non-productive. The number of typed donors differed by locus: about 620-640 for A, B, C, DRB1 and DQB1; 500 to 550 for DQA1; about 600 for DPA1; and roughly 450 for DPB1. In the later analysis, no new phenotypic data were used to find candidate immune exposures; instead, reliance was placed on TCR beta sequences and their occurrence across donors. Of the 350 to 450 genotyped donors, 65% to 90% fell in the genetic ancestry cluster associated with self-reported Caucasian donors. Both class I and class II loci were covered by HLA typing, at four-digit resolution. The study aimed to test whether signatures of past pathogen exposure could be identified by cataloging public T cell receptors. In a later genetic analysis, genome-wide SNP genotypes for 398 of the 666 donors were used, and that subset was treated as a discovery cohort. Donor age, sex, ethnicity and CMV serostatus were compiled together with the repertoire data. Approximately 300 gigabases of sequencing data and tens of millions of unique TCR sequences were included in an early release covering about 620 HLA-typed donors. All discovery cohort repertoires had been generated using a single sequencing platform. In addition to the first cohort of 650 to 800 subjects, a separate validation cohort of 120 different subjects was used.

What the work shows at the level of the full study, not this receptor alone: The study gave a list of about 160 TCR beta chains associated with cytomegalovirus. A cluster of highly shared sequence variants was judged likely to be a technical artifact of the sequencing pipeline. In an earlier analysis of some 500 of the donors, most TCR beta V segments appeared in productive rearrangements about 90% or about 30% of the time, broadly matching IMGT annotations. In a later analysis, HLA-associated TCR beta chains showed more clonal expansion and lower generation probabilities than non-associated chains that were equally common. Most TCR sequences were observed very rarely across donors, whereas some public TCRs were present in many individuals. HLA typing was unavailable for some donors at each locus, so association tests used only the typed subset. The cohort was sequenced for TCR beta chains only, and without alpha or paired-chain data the features that could be detected were limited. According to the authors, the approach could potentially be generalized to other disease states and immunological phenotypes. A few of the identified cytomegalovirus-associated TCR beta chains were confirmed in vitro to be specific for cytomegalovirus antigens. A later analysis reported that several top co-occurrence clusters appeared linked to parvovirus B19, influenza, CMV and Epstein-Barr virus. A later analysis found that TCR association rates varied across HLA loci, with DRB1 alleles showing the most associated TCRs and HLA-C alleles the fewest. When HLA alleles, especially DR and DQ, strongly co-occurred, attributing TCR associations to individual alleles was difficult. Cytomegalovirus status was reported to be diagnosed by the classifier with high specificity and sensitivity in both the original and validation cohorts. Over 15 rarely observed V segments, including chromosome 9 orphons, were excluded from the earlier analysis of several hundred of the donors because counts were too low. According to a later genetic analysis, donors in an Asian-associated ancestry cluster had fewer N-insertions in productive TCRs than the approximately 670-donor mean. Some IMGT-functional V segments, including TRBV6-2 and TRBV6-3, could not be distinguished by the 87-base-pair reads and were therefore excluded. An association between a missense DCLRE1C variant and V-gene and J-gene trimming of TCR beta chains was found in a later genetic analysis and replicated in an independent cohort. The presence/absence analyses assumed that sequencing depth was roughly uniform across donors, and that assumption may not be true. For the cohort, immune exposure information was limited to CMV serostatus. At a false discovery rate of 0.05, a later analysis linked 16,000 or so TCR beta sequences to specific HLA alleles. Linkage disequilibrium might explain the correlated functional status among segregating V segments, but an unknown experimental factor could not be ruled out. In a later analysis, most CMV-associated TCR beta chains were found to appear HLA-restricted, with HLA associations seemingly driven largely by CMV exposure. A further reported finding was that TCR beta sequences accurately predicted the HLA-A and HLA-B alleles for most subjects in the first cohort.

On this clone: There is no known antigen for this receptor. No per-base quality is available; no much larger clone lies one base away.

The cohort comprised 670 or so healthy bone marrow donors. At the time of sampling, all cohort members were nominally healthy, though unrecorded immune exposures were likely present. The donor tested CMV seropositive and was one of the 289 seropositive cohort members. Each donor provided a peripheral blood sample, and peripheral blood mononuclear cells were used for TCR beta sequencing. The Qiagen DNeasy Blood Extraction Kit was used to extract genomic DNA from the blood cell samples. Receptor amplification or capture employed the immunoSEQ multiplex PCR assay. For the multiplex PCR, a mixture combining 60 forward primers for TCR Vbeta segments and 13 reverse primers for TCR Jbeta segments was used. The CDR3 region of rearranged TCR beta genes was amplified from genomic DNA with a multiplex PCR assay. Amplified TCR beta libraries were sequenced as 87-base-pair reads on the Illumina HiSeq System. On the authors' methods: In a later analysis, 77 million or so unique TCR beta chains were counted across the 666 repertoires, and around 11 million of these chains were shared by at least two donors. To remove PCR and sequencing errors, raw reads were error-corrected and collapsed into unique sequences using a nearest-neighbor algorithm that merged closely related sequences. Alignment of CDR3 sequences to IMGT reference sequences was used to assign V, D and J gene segments. Each retained sequence needed at least a six-nucleotide match to both a V gene segment and a J gene segment. A rearrangement was called productive if the CDR3 had no stop codons and remained in frame with V and J, and every other rearrangement was called non-productive. Following IMGT convention, CDR3 was defined as the stretch from the second conserved V-encoded cysteine to the conserved J-encoded phenylalanine. In an earlier analysis of around 600 of the donors, sequences lacking an unambiguous match to a single V gene segment were excluded. In an earlier analysis of several hundred of the donors, a V segment was called functional when productive rearrangements were above 56.7%, and segregating when the standard deviation between donors exceeded 5%. A statistical classification framework was built to diagnose cytomegalovirus status from the catalog of TCR beta chain sequences. In a later analysis, V and J genes were assigned by comparing TCR nucleotide sequences against IMGT/GENE-DB human TR gene sequences. Using the TCRdist pipeline, a later analysis assigned CDR3 sequences along with most-parsimonious VDJ recombination scenarios. In a later analysis, each TCR beta chain was defined by its CDR3 amino acid sequence together with its V-gene family, and reads without a unique V-gene family were excluded. As a way to deal with suspected cross-contamination and a sequencing artifact, a later analysis dropped 450 to 600 nucleotide sequences that were highly shared and had low generation probability. A later analysis calculated a clonal expansion index for each public chain from normalized within-repertoire ranks of inferred template counts. A later analysis computed generation probabilities with a VDJ recombination model fitted to out-of-frame rearrangements, and checked the results against IGoR. In a later analysis, TCR-TCR, TCR-HLA and TCR-CMV co-occurrence was scored with hypergeometric tests, and a repertoire-size bias correction was applied to TCR pairs. False discovery rates were estimated in a later analysis by permuting HLA or CMV assignments 20 times. In a later analysis, co-occurring TCRs were grouped using DBSCAN, with TCRdist sequence similarity added in when clustering inside HLA-allele-positive subsets. Repertoires with fewer than 30,000 or more than 120,000 public chains, plus five repertoires with anomalous nucleotide sharing, were excluded from co-occurrence clustering. The table comes from immuneACCESS by way of TCRdb, which keeps in-frame sequences with V and J called. Part of the clones is missing from these tables; in studies checked, under half for an unresolved V gene and the rest for unknown reasons. V and J calls plus clone size are reproduced from that table; the DNA served to infer D and trimming. The sample data list about 100,000 clones, and 60% to 80% of these were observed just once. Jointly, the top ten make up roughly 19% of the sample.

Measured from the cysteine to the phenylalanine, the CDR3 is 21 residues long. Only the CDR3 DNA stays, 63 bases, in frame from base 1. The material sequenced was PBMCs. This receptor was taken from an older woman in good health and CMV-seropositive. This chain joins TRBV21-1 to TRBJ2-3; the DNA was not compared with TRBD2, the D call given in the table. TRBV21-1 is annotated as a pseudogene. Read as DNA, the sequence is TGTGCCAGCACCAAAAGCCCCATCACTAGCGGGAGGGTCGAAGACACAGATACGCAGTATTTT. This translates into CASTKSPITSGRVEDTDTQYF.